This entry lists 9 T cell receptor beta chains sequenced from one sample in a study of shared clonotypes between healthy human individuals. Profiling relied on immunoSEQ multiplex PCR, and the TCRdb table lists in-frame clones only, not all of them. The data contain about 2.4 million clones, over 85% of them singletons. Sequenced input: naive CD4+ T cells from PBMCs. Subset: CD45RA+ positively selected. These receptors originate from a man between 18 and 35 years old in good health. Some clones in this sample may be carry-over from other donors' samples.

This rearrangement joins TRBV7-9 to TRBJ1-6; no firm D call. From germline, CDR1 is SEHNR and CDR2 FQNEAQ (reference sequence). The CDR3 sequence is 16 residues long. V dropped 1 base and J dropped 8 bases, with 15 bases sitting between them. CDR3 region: CASSLGRGLGDSPLHF. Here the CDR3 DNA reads TGTGCCAGCAGCTTAGGTCGGGGATTGGGCGATTCACCCCTCCACTTT.

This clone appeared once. This CDR3 is CASSALVAGGGEQYF. CDR3 nucleotides: TGTGCCAGCAGTGCATTGGTAGCGGGAGGTGGCGAGCAGTACTTC. The rearrangement uses TRBV27 and TRBJ2-7; 10 bases are a match to TRBD2. With V trimmed by 5 bases and J by 6 bases, 10 bases remained unmatched. Germline values: CDR1 MNHEY, CDR2 SMNVEV (reference sequence). The CDR3 runs 15 residues.

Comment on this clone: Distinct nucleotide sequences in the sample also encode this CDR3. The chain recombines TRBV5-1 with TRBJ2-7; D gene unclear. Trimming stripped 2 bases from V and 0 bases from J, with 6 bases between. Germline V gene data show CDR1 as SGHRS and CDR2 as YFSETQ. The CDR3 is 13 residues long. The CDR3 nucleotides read TGCGCCAGCAGCTTCATCGGCTCCTACGAGCAGTACTTC. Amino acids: CASSFIGSYEQYF.

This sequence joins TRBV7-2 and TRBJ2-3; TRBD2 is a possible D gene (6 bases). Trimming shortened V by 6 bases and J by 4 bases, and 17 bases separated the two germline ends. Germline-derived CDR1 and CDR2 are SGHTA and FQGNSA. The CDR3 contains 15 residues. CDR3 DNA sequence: TGTGCCAGCAGGGCCGGACTATGGGTTGCAGATACGCAGTATTTT. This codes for CASRAGLWVADTQYF.

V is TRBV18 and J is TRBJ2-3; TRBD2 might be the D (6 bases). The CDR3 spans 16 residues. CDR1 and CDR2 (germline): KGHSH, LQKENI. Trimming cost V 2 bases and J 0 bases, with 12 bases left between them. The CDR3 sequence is CASSPGREASTDTQYF. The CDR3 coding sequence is TGTGCCAGCTCACCAGGGCGGGAAGCTAGCACAGATACGCAGTATTTT.

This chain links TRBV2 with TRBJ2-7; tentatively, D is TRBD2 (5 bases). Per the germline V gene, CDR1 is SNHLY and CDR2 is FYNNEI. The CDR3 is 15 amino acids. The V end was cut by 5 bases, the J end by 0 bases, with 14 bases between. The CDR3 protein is CASSPSGASSYEQYF. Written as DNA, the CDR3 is TGTGCCAGCAGTCCGAGCGGAGCCAGCTCCTACGAGCAGTACTTC.

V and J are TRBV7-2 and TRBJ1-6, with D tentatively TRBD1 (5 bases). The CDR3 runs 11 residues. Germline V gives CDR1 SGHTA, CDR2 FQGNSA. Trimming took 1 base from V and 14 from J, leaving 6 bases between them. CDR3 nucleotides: TGTGCCAGCAGCTTAGGAGGGGCCCTCCACTTT. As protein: CASSLGGALHF.

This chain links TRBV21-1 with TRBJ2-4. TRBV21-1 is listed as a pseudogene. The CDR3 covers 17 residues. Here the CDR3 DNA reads TGTGCCAGTTCTAAGAGGCCGGGTGACAACTCCAAAAACATTCAGTACTTC. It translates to CASSKRPGDNSKNIQYF.

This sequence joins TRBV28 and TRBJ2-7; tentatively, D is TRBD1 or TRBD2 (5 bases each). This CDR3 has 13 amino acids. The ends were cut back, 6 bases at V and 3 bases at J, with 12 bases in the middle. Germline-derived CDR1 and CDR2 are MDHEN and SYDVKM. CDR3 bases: TGTGCCAGCAGCTATGGGGGAAACTACGAGCAGTACTTC. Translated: CASSYGGNYEQYF. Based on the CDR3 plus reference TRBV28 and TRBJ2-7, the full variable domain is DVKVTQSSRYLVKRTGEKVFLECVQDMDHENMFWYRQDPGLGLRLIYFSYDVKMKEKGDIPEGYSVSREKKERFSLILESASTNQTSMYLCASSYGGNYEQYFGPGTRLTVT.